This T cell receptor (beta chain) derives from a study of human thymus T cells. This table comes from immunoSEQ multiplex PCR, and its TCRdb copy is limited to in-frame clones, with some not included. The data show 86,000 or so clones, 95% to 98% seen once. Thymus tissue was removed during corrective cardiac surgery. The CDR3 is made up of 16 amino acids. The germline V gene has CDR1 SNHLY and CDR2 FYNNEI. V shed 5 bases and J shed 6 bases, with 20 bases lying between them. Sample: thymus tissue. The sequence was collected from a boy under two years old with a congenital heart defect but otherwise immunologically healthy. The chain uses TRBV2 and TRBJ2-1, with D possibly TRBD2 on 6 matching bases. CDR3 loop: CASSPIAVDRANEQFF. The CDR3, as DNA: TGTGCCAGCAGTCCGATAGCGGTTGATAGGGCCAATGAGCAGTTCTTC.